Listed here are 17 T cell receptor beta chains from one sample, sequenced in a study of T cell responses to AZD1222 COVID-19 vaccine. Clones were sequenced by immunoSEQ multiplex PCR, and TCRdb holds only the in-frame ones, with some missing. The sample has fewer than 130,000 clones; 81% are singletons. Sequencing was performed on peripheral blood, taken on day 0 of AZD1222 vaccination. These receptors were taken from an adult in good health.

The V gene is TRBV7-9, the J gene TRBJ1-3; 7 bases align to TRBD1. The CDR3 loop spans 15 amino acids. Germline CDR1 and CDR2: SEHNR and FQNEAQ (reference sequence). Unmatched junction bases numbered 7, after V lost 8 bases and J lost 0 bases. The CDR3 spells CASGGQSLSGNTIYF. The CDR3 nucleotides read TGTGCCAGCGGGGGACAGTCACTCTCTGGAAACACCATATATTTT.

V gene TRBV6-2 or TRBV6-3 combines with J gene TRBJ2-3; no reliable D call. With 3 bases removed from V and 5 bases from J, the gap between germline ends came to 12 bases. Germline V gene lookup returns CDR1 MNHEY and CDR2 SVGEGT. The CDR3 spans 14 residues. CDR3 in DNA: TGTGCCAGCAGTTATGTGTATTTGAGAGATACGCAGTATTTT. It yields the protein CASSYVYLRDTQYF.

The chain recombines TRBV7-8 with TRBJ1-5; no clear D. In germline, CDR1 is SGHVS, CDR2 FQNEAQ. The germline V and J ends were trimmed by 6 bases and 6 bases, with 15 bases remaining between them. The CDR3 spans 14 residues. The CDR3, as DNA: TGTGCCAGCAGGTCGGACGTTCCGGGTCAGCCCCAGCATTTT. Translation gives CASRSDVPGQPQHF.

The chain is built from TRBV27 and TRBJ1-5, with TRBD1 matching 9 bases. Trimming took 4 bases from V and 5 from J; bases not matched to a gene: 6. The CDR3 runs 15 residues. Germline CDR1 and CDR2: MNHEY and SMNVEV (reference sequence). The CDR3 loop reads CASSSRQGGYQPQHF. The CDR3 DNA reads as TGTGCCAGCAGTTCTCGACAGGGGGGTTATCAGCCCCAGCATTTT.

The chain carries TRBV4-3 and TRBJ2-1, with 8 bases identical to TRBD2. The length of the CDR3 is 16 residues. CDR1 LGHNA and CDR2 YSLEER come from the germline V gene. V gave up 1 base and J gave up 4 bases; unmatched junction bases: 6. The CDR3 here is CASSQVTGGIYNEQFF. The CDR3 bases are TGCGCCAGCAGCCAAGTTACGGGAGGGATATACAATGAGCAGTTCTTC.

This clone was recorded only once. The V and J genes are TRBV6-5 and TRBJ1-1, with 9 bases lining up with TRBD1. The junction had 2 bases not matched to a gene; V was cut back by 2 bases and J by 4 bases. Germline V gene data show CDR1 as MNHEY and CDR2 as SVGAGI. The CDR3 runs 14 residues. CDR3 coding DNA: TGTGCCAGCAGTTACGACAGGGGGGGCACTGAAGCTTTCTTT. As protein: CASSYDRGGTEAFF.

The rearrangement uses TRBV7-2 and TRBJ1-1, with D possibly being TRBD1 (5 bases). This CDR3 is 14 amino acids long. The ends were cut back, 5 bases at V and 1 base at J, with 11 bases in the middle. Germline V gene lookup returns CDR1 SGHTA and CDR2 FQGNSA. Here the CDR3 reads CASSRGSSNTEAFF. The CDR3 nucleotides read TGTGCCAGCAGCCGGGGGTCTTCGAACACTGAAGCTTTCTTT.

The chain has TRBV28 and TRBJ1-5, with D possibly matching TRBD1 (6 bases). The CDR3 consists of 14 residues. Trimming removed 3 bases from V and 7 bases from J, with 13 bases in between. Germline V gives CDR1 MDHEN, CDR2 SYDVKM. This CDR3 reads CASSFVRGGQPQHF. For the CDR3, the DNA is TGTGCCAGCAGTTTCGTCAGGGGAGGCCAGCCCCAGCATTTT. The full variable domain, with the rest looked up from reference TRBV28 and TRBJ1-5, is DVKVTQSSRYLVKRTGEKVFLECVQDMDHENMFWYRQDPGLGLRLIYFSYDVKMKEKGDIPEGYSVSREKKERFSLILESASTNQTSMYLCASSFVRGGQPQHFGDGTRLSIL.

This clone came up once. CDR3 sequence reads: CAISGFDRGLYGNTIYF. As DNA, the CDR3 is TGTGCCATCAGTGGCTTTGATCGGGGGCTCTATGGAAACACCATATATTTT. The rearrangement links TRBV10-3 to TRBJ1-3, with a weak D call TRBD1 (6 bases). The CDR3 extends over 17 amino acids. The V and J ends lost 4 bases and 3 bases respectively, with 19 bases between them. CDR1 is ENHRY and CDR2 is SYGVKD in the germline V gene.

The V call is TRBV9, the J call TRBJ1-4; 7 nucleotides match TRBD1. J gave up 6 bases and V 4 bases, and 9 bases lay outside the gene matches. CDR3 length: 15 amino acids. Germline CDR1 and CDR2: SGDLS and YYNGEE. CDR3 coding DNA: TGTGCCAGCAGCTCGCCCGGGACAGAAGATGAAAAACTGTTTTTT. Translation: CASSSPGTEDEKLFF.

The rearrangement uses TRBV3-1 (or the pseudogene TRBV3-2) and TRBJ2-1, with D possibly TRBD2 on 6 matching bases. The length of the CDR3 is 20 residues. Between the trimmed V and J ends, which lost 5 bases and 0 bases, there was a span of 26 bases. Germline-derived CDR1 and CDR2 are LGHDT and YNNKEL (reference sequence). CDR3 DNA: TGTGCCAGCAGCTCGGGAGCCGGGAATGGCGGAAAAAACTCCTACAATGAGCAGTTCTTC. Residues: CASSSGAGNGGKNSYNEQFF.

This sequence joins TRBV28 and TRBJ1-2; D remains unclear. The CDR3 has 12 amino acids. Germline V gives CDR1 MDHEN, CDR2 SYDVKM. V dropped 7 bases and J dropped 6 bases, with 12 bases sitting between them. CDR3: CASKTETNGYTF. Here the CDR3 DNA reads TGTGCCAGCAAAACGGAAACCAATGGCTACACCTTC.

This clone has just one count. This rearrangement joins TRBV7-2 to TRBJ2-7; D not resolved. V lost 5 bases and J 2 bases, leaving 13 bases between the germline ends. Germline CDR1 and CDR2: SGHTA and FQGNSA. This CDR3 spans 14 amino acids. The CDR3 DNA reads as TGTGCCAGCAGCGGAGAGCGCCCAACCTACGAGCAGTACTTC. This translates into CASSGERPTYEQYF.

The V gene is TRBV7-9, the J gene TRBJ2-3; D gene unclear. V was cut by 5 bases and J by 6 bases, with 9 bases left in between. Per the germline V gene, CDR1 is SEHNR and CDR2 is FQNEAQ (reference sequence). The CDR3 sequence is 12 residues long. The DNA of the CDR3 is TGTGCCAGCAGCCAGGCAATTGATACGCAGTATTTT. As protein: CASSQAIDTQYF.

The V gene is TRBV28, the J gene TRBJ1-4, with unresolved D. V dropped 6 bases and J dropped 10 bases, with 18 bases sitting between them. This CDR3 comprises 14 residues. CDR1 is MDHEN and CDR2 is SYDVKM in the germline V gene. The CDR3 DNA reads as TGTGCCAGCAGCTTACCTGCCGGTCCCAGAAAACTGTTTTTT. Translation: CASSLPAGPRKLFF.

The V and J genes are TRBV21-1 and TRBJ2-7; the DNA was not compared with TRBD2, the D call given in the table. TRBV21-1 is a documented pseudogene. This CDR3 is built from 18 residues. The CDR3 protein is CASSKGVRLAASVGEQYF. The CDR3 nucleotides are TGTGCCAGCAGCAAAGGGGTCAGGCTAGCCGCCTCGGTGGGCGAGCAGTACTTC.

CDR3 in amino acids: CASSTRQVLGEQYF. CDR3 coding DNA: TGTGCCAGCAGTACTCGACAGGTTTTGGGCGAGCAGTACTTC. The V gene is TRBV28, the J gene TRBJ2-7, with D possibly being TRBD1 (6 bases). The V gene's germline CDR1 is MDHEN and CDR2 SYDVKM. V was pared by 5 bases and J by 6 bases, with 17 bases between. This CDR3 has 14 residues.